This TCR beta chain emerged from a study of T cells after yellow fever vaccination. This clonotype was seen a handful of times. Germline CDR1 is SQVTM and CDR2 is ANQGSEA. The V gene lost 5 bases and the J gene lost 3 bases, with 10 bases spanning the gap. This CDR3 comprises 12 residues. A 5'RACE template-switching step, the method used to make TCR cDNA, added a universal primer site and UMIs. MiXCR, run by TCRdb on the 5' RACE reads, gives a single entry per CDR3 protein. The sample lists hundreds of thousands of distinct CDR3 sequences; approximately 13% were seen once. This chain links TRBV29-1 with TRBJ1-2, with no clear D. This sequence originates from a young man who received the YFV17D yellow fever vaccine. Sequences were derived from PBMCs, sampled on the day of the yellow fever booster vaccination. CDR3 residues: CSVFTVDYGYTF. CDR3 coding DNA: TGCAGCGTTTTTACGGTGGACTATGGCTACACCTTC. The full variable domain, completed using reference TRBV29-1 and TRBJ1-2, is SAVISQKPSRDICQRGTSLTIQCQVDSQVTMMFWYRQQPGQSLTLIATANQGSEATYESGFVIDKFPISRPNLTFSTLTVSNMSPEDSSIYLCSVFTVDYGYTFGSGTRLTVV.